One sample yielded the 14 T cell receptor beta chains listed below, sequenced in a study of blood T cell repertoires in COVID-19. Repertoires were generated with immunoSEQ multiplex PCR, while TCRdb's copy carries only in-frame clones and drops some. There are roughly 100,000 clones in the sample; over 75% occur only once, and about 3.9% lies in the top ten. Material for sequencing was peripheral blood. These receptors all stem from a man aged 50-60 years with acute or convalescent COVID-19.

The chain recombines TRBV20-1 with TRBJ2-2; D is uncertain. V lost 3 bases to trimming and J lost 2 bases, with 10 bases between them. Looked up from germline, CDR1 is DFQATT and CDR2 is SNEGSKA (reference sequence). The CDR3 is made up of 14 amino acids. CDR3 nucleotides: TGCAGTGCTAGTCCCGACACAAACACCGGGGAGCTGTTTTTT. It translates to CSASPDTNTGELFF.

This clone was detected many times. This rearrangement joins TRBV6-2 or TRBV6-3 to TRBJ1-6; 8 positions match TRBD1. With 4 bases clipped from V and 7 bases from J, the junction kept 3 bases outside the gene matches. The germline V gene encodes CDR1 MNHEY and CDR2 SVGEGT. This CDR3 spans 14 amino acids. CDR3 residues: CASSFGQGNSPLHF. The CDR3 region has the DNA TGTGCCAGCAGTTTCGGACAGGGAAATTCACCCCTCCACTTT.

The gene calls are TRBV30 and TRBJ1-3, with TRBD1 matching 8 bases. Looked up from germline, CDR1 is GTSNPN and CDR2 is SVGIG (reference sequence). This CDR3 region has 13 residues. V gave up 4 bases and J gave up 3 bases; unmatched junction bases: 2. CDR3 residues: CAWTGGIGNTIYF. Written as DNA, the CDR3 is TGTGCCTGGACAGGGGGCATTGGAAACACCATATATTTT.

The gene calls are TRBV18 and TRBJ2-3; D gene unclear. The CDR3 covers 12 residues. V lost 4 bases, J lost 2 bases, and 4 bases lay in between. Germline V gene data show CDR1 as KGHSH and CDR2 as LQKENI. The DNA of the CDR3 is TGTGCCAGCTCACAGCCCACAGATACGCAGTATTTT. Amino acids: CASSQPTDTQYF.

This chain links TRBV14 with TRBJ1-4, with 10 bases aligning to TRBD1. This CDR3 region has 17 residues. Germline CDR1 SGHDN, CDR2 FVKESK. J was trimmed by 8 bases and V by 5 bases; bases with no gene match: 14. CDR3 region: CASSKRFIGTGAEKLFF. The CDR3, as DNA: TGTGCCAGCAGCAAAAGGTTTATCGGGACAGGGGCAGAAAAACTGTTTTTT.

This chain connects TRBV19 to TRBJ1-2; no definite D call. The germline V gene encodes CDR1 LNHDA and CDR2 SQIVND (reference sequence). The CDR3 runs 14 residues. The V end was cut by 4 bases, the J end by 0 bases, with 9 bases between. In DNA form, the CDR3 reads TGTGCCAGTAGTAAAGGTACAGCTAACTATGGCTACACCTTC. Translated: CASSKGTANYGYTF.

The CDR3 DNA reads as TGTGCCAGCAGGAGGGTCGTGAACACCGGGGAGCTGTTTTTT. Protein sequence: CASRRVVNTGELFF. This chain joins TRBV6-5 and TRBJ2-2; tentative D call: TRBD2 (5 bases). Germline CDR1 is MNHEY and CDR2 is SVGAGI. This CDR3 is 14 amino acids long. V was cut by 6 bases and J by 1 base, with 9 bases left in between.

V and J are TRBV18 and TRBJ2-5; D may be TRBD1 (5 bases). The V gene's germline CDR1 is KGHSH and CDR2 LQKENI. Trimming cost V 3 bases and J 4 bases, with 18 bases left between them. This CDR3 comprises 16 residues. CDR3 in amino acids: CASSPYDSSTGETQYF. The CDR3 DNA reads TGTGCCAGCTCACCGTACGATAGTTCAACAGGAGAGACCCAGTACTTC.

This clone was picked up one time. V gene TRBV19 combines with J gene TRBJ2-2, with TRBD2 identical over 10 bases. The CDR3 is 15 amino acids. The V and J ends lost 6 bases and 4 bases, in that order; junction bases with no gene match: 5. Germline V gene sequence: CDR1 LNHDA, CDR2 SQIVND (reference sequence). The CDR3 region has the DNA TGTGCCAGTAGACCCAGCGGGGGGGCCACCGGGGAGCTGTTTTTT. It is translated as CASRPSGGATGELFF.

This clone has a single count. The chain combines TRBV10-3 with TRBJ2-1; the D gene is possibly TRBD2 (5 bases). CDR1 ENHRY and CDR2 SYGVKD come from the germline V gene. Trimming took off 8 bases at V and 4 bases at J, with 18 bases between the two ends. This CDR3 is 15 amino acids long. This chain's CDR3 is CAIHRDSYGYNEQFF. The CDR3 DNA sequence: TGTGCCATCCATCGGGATTCTTACGGTTACAATGAGCAGTTCTTC.

The chain is built from TRBV4-1 and TRBJ2-3, with D uncertain. The CDR3 spans 12 residues. V was cut by 1 base and J by 8 bases, with 7 bases left in between. Per germline, CDR1 MGHRA and CDR2 YSYEKL. The CDR3, as DNA: TGCGCCAGCAGCCAAGTAGGAGTTACGCAGTATTTT. Residues: CASSQVGVTQYF.

The chain uses TRBV12-3 or TRBV12-4 and TRBJ1-2; TRBD1 matches at 8 bases. V dropped 8 bases and J dropped 3; count of bases not matched to a gene: 5. CDR3 size: 13 residues. The CDR3 DNA follows: TGTGCCAGCGTGGGACAGGCCTACTATGGCTACACCTTC. Its protein is CASVGQAYYGYTF.

V usage is TRBV30 and J usage is TRBJ2-1; 7 nucleotides line up with TRBD2. Per germline, CDR1 GTSNPN and CDR2 SVGIG (reference sequence). Trimming at V came to 4 bases and at J to 4 bases, leaving 10 bases not matched to a gene. The CDR3 runs to 15 residues. CDR3 nucleotide sequence: TGTGCCTGGAACAAACTAGCGCTCGGGTACAATGAGCAGTTCTTC. Protein sequence: CAWNKLALGYNEQFF. Together with reference TRBV30 and TRBJ2-1, the CDR3 gives the full variable domain: SQTIHQWPATLVQPVGSPLSLECTVEGTSNPNLYWYRQAAGRGLQLLFYSVGIGQISSEVPQNLSASRPQDRQFILSSKKLLLSDSGFYLCAWNKLALGYNEQFFGPGTRLTVL.

The chain joins TRBV6-2 or TRBV6-3 to TRBJ2-3; 15 nucleotides match TRBD2. The CDR3 sequence is 19 residues long. Germline V CDR1 and CDR2: MNHEY, SVGEGT. Germline trimming cut 5 bases from V and 0 bases from J; bases unmatched to any gene: 9. The CDR3 nucleotides are TGTGCCAGCAGTGCCCTTGGACTAGCGGGAGGGTTTAGCACAGATACGCAGTATTTT. Protein product: CASSALGLAGGFSTDTQYF.